This TCR beta chain stems from a study of vaccination and CD4 T cells after COVID-19. At the level of the study: Post-vaccine sampling followed dose two by a median about 72 days (range 14 to 241).

The Oncomine TCR Beta short-read assay generated sequence data from the DNA of cultured CD4+ T cells. It was from cultured CD4+ T cells that genomic DNA was extracted. One entry per CDR3 protein results from TCRdb running MiXCR on the PCR reads. This sample has roughly 24,000 distinct CDR3 sequences; 58% occur once, and the top ten carry around 2.7%. Treatment indicated: approximately nine-day PBMC culture with coronavirus spike peptide pools or control peptides (ViraFEST assay). V lost 3 bases and J lost 6, with 9 bases in between. There are 14 residues in the CDR3. Germline lookup yields CDR1 MNHEY and CDR2 SVGAGI. Regarding this clonotype: The antigen remains unidentified.

The origin of this receptor is a human donor who had recovered from COVID-19. The gene calls are TRBV6-5 and TRBJ1-6; tentatively, D is TRBD1 (5 bases). The sequencing sample was made of CD4+ T cells from blood, cultured in vitro. The CDR3 region has the DNA TGTGCCAGCAGTTATGGGGCTAGTAATTCACCCCTCCACTTT. Translating it yields CASSYGASNSPLHF.